The 23 T cell receptor beta chains given below trace back to one sample, sequenced in a study of cytomegalovirus exposure and HLA in healthy donors. TCRdb's copy holds only in-frame clones and misses some; the assay was immunoSEQ multiplex PCR. This sample has 90,000 to 150,000 clones, with approximately 85% found just once. Sequencing was done on a sample of PBMCs. These receptors originate from a man younger than 30 in good health and CMV-seronegative.

The genes are TRBV5-1 and TRBJ1-1; 9 bases align to TRBD1. The germline CDR1 and CDR2 sequences are SGHRS and YFSETQ. This CDR3 spans 17 amino acids. V trimming: 0 bases; J trimming: 0 bases; junction bases outside the gene matches: 6. The CDR3 spells CASSLGDRGEMNTEAFF. The DNA for the CDR3 is TGCGCCAGCAGCTTGGGAGACAGGGGGGAAATGAACACTGAAGCTTTCTTT.

This chain joins TRBV27 and TRBJ1-1; 7 bases match TRBD1. The germline V gene has CDR1 MNHEY and CDR2 SMNVEV (reference sequence). With 5 bases clipped from V and 2 bases from J, the junction kept 2 bases outside the gene matches. The CDR3 totals 13 residues. CDR3 sequence: CASSPGGNTEAFF. As DNA, the CDR3 is TGTGCCAGCAGTCCAGGGGGTAACACTGAAGCTTTCTTT.

This clone showed up just once. The rearrangement joins TRBV19 to TRBJ1-1; possible D gene TRBD1, 5 bases. There are 15 residues in the CDR3. Germline lookup yields CDR1 LNHDA and CDR2 SQIVND (reference sequence). V was pared by 6 bases and J by 0 bases, with 14 bases between. CDR3 sequence (DNA): TGTGCCAGTAGGCTAGGGGCAGGCATGAACACTGAAGCTTTCTTT. Translating it yields CASRLGAGMNTEAFF.

The rearrangement links TRBV30 to TRBJ2-7; tentatively, D is TRBD1 (6 bases). CDR1 and CDR2 from the germline V gene are GTSNPN and SVGIG (reference sequence). This CDR3 contains 12 residues. Trimming stripped 3 bases from V and 0 bases from J, with 6 bases between. Here the CDR3 DNA reads TGTGCCTGGAGGGACAGCTCCTACGAGCAGTACTTC. This translates into CAWRDSSYEQYF.

The chain couples TRBV9 to TRBJ2-3; TRBD2 agrees at 11 bases. The germline V gene has CDR1 SGDLS and CDR2 YYNGEE. The CDR3 is made up of 17 amino acids. V shed 2 bases, J shed 2 bases, and the junction held 7 bases outside the gene matches. The CDR3 here is CASSVTPSGGTTDTQYF. The CDR3 nucleotides are TGTGCCAGCAGCGTCACTCCTAGCGGGGGGACCACAGATACGCAGTATTTT.

The sample holds a few counts of this clone. V is TRBV4-1 and J is TRBJ1-2; TRBD1 is a possible D gene (5 bases). The V and J ends lost 1 base and 2 bases respectively, with 8 bases between them. The CDR3 spans 14 residues. Germline CDR1 reads MGHRA; CDR2 reads YSYEKL. CDR3 DNA: TGCGCCAGCAGCCAAGCAGACAGAAACTATGGCTACACCTTC. Its translation: CASSQADRNYGYTF.

This chain joins TRBV5-6 and TRBJ2-2; 8 positions agree with TRBD1. The CDR3 has 16 residues. Germline loops: CDR1 SGHDT, CDR2 YYEEEE. J lost 6 bases, V lost 4 bases, and 11 bases had no gene match. DNA of the CDR3: TGTGCCAGCAGCCTCCCTAGGACAGGGTGGGCCGGGGAGCTGTTTTTT. Its protein is CASSLPRTGWAGELFF.

The chain carries TRBV5-1 and TRBJ1-3; 8 bases are shared with TRBD1. The CDR3 totals 17 residues. Germline CDR1 SGHRS, CDR2 YFSETQ. After removal of 4 bases from V and 3 bases from J, the junction contained 12 bases not matched to a gene. CDR3 in amino acids: CASSREPGQGGGNTIYF. CDR3 DNA: TGCGCCAGCAGCCGGGAGCCTGGACAGGGCGGTGGAAACACCATATATTTT.

As regards this clone: Other DNA sequences of this sample code for an identical CDR3. The chain joins TRBV6-4 to TRBJ2-2; D remains unclear. CDR1 is MRHNA and CDR2 is SNTAGT in the germline V gene. The V end lost 4 bases, the J end lost 5 bases, and 8 bases lay between the germline ends. The CDR3 is 13 amino acids. CDR3 nucleotide sequence: TGTGCCAGCAGTGGCGGCCCTACCGGGGAGCTGTTTTTT. Translation gives CASSGGPTGELFF.

The genes are TRBV6-6 and TRBJ2-2; D possibly corresponds to TRBD1 (6 bases). This CDR3 contains 15 residues. Trimming stripped 2 bases from V and 1 base from J, with 8 bases between. The V gene's germline CDR1 is MNHNY and CDR2 SVGAGI (reference sequence). CDR3 sequence: CASSYETGNTGELFF. The CDR3 region has the DNA TGTGCCAGCAGTTACGAGACAGGGAACACCGGGGAGCTGTTTTTT.

The table lists this clone with a few counts. The chain links TRBV5-6 to TRBJ2-7; 9 nucleotides align to TRBD1. Unmatched junction bases numbered 8, after V lost 0 bases and J lost 1 base. Per germline, CDR1 SGHDT and CDR2 YYEEEE. CDR3 length equals 17 residues. The CDR3 bases are TGTGCCAGCAGCTTGGAATGGGACAGGGACTCGTCCTACGAGCAGTACTTC. Amino acids: CASSLEWDRDSSYEQYF. Full variable domain (rest looked up from reference TRBV5-6 and TRBJ2-7): DAGVTQSPTHLIKTRGQQVTLRCSPKSGHDTVSWYQQALGQGPQFIFQYYEEEERQRGNFPDRFSGHQFPNYSSELNVNALLLGDSALYLCASSLEWDRDSSYEQYFGPGTRLTVT.

This sequence joins TRBV27 and TRBJ1-6; D not resolved. The CDR3 spans 14 residues. Trimming left V 6 bases short and J 2 bases short, with 8 bases between. Germline V CDR1 and CDR2: MNHEY, SMNVEV (reference sequence). The CDR3 DNA sequence: TGTGCCAGCAGGACCGGGGCCTATAATTCACCCCTCCACTTT. It codes for CASRTGAYNSPLHF.

The chain recombines TRBV12-5 with TRBJ1-1; 9 bases align to TRBD1. From germline, CDR1 is LGHNT and CDR2 FRNRAP. This CDR3 has 14 residues. V gave up 6 bases and J gave up 4 bases; unmatched junction bases: 6. The CDR3 sequence: CASGSQGASTEAFF. In nucleotides, the CDR3 is TGTGCTAGTGGGTCACAGGGGGCGTCCACTGAAGCTTTCTTT.

The chain employs TRBV1 and TRBJ1-2; whether TRBD1, the table's D call, matches the DNA was not checked. TRBV1 is classified as a pseudogene. CDR3 length equals 19 residues. This chain's CDR3 is CTSSQEWPMIGQADRGYTF. The CDR3 DNA reads TGCACCAGCAGCCAAGAATGGCCAATGATCGGACAGGCCGACCGGGGCTACACCTTC.

This clone occurred a few times. This chain joins TRBV30 and TRBJ1-2; 8 positions match TRBD1. The trim removed 2 bases at V and 5 bases at J, leaving 7 bases unmatched. Per germline, CDR1 GTSNPN and CDR2 SVGIG (reference sequence). The CDR3 has 14 residues. The CDR3 DNA sequence: TGTGCCTGGAGTCGGCAGGGGGCAAGGTATGGCTACACCTTC. Protein: CAWSRQGARYGYTF.

The CDR3 loop is CASSWGGGTTYEQYF. CDR3 sequence (DNA): TGTGCCAGCAGCTGGGGTGGAGGTACTACCTACGAGCAGTACTTC. The chain has TRBV5-4 and TRBJ2-7; a possible D gene is TRBD2 (5 bases). Per germline, CDR1 SGHNT and CDR2 YYREEE (reference sequence). V was cut by 3 bases and J by 2 bases, with 15 bases left in between. CDR3 length equals 15 residues.

J is TRBJ1-2 and V is TRBV5-1, with TRBD1 matching over 7 bases. The CDR3 covers 16 residues. Germline V lookup: CDR1 SGHRS, CDR2 YFSETQ. Trimming at V came to 4 bases and at J to 4 bases, leaving 13 bases not matched to a gene. The CDR3 nucleotides read TGCGCCAGCAGCACGAGGAGGGGGCGAGTAACCTATGGCTACACCTTC. The encoded protein is CASSTRRGRVTYGYTF.

The chain has TRBV11-2 and TRBJ2-2, with 8 bases identical to TRBD2. The germline V gene has CDR1 SGHAT and CDR2 FQNNGV. The CDR3 covers 13 residues. The CDR3 coding sequence is TGTGGATATCGGGGGGGCGACACCGGGGAGCTGTTTTTT. It codes for CGYRGGDTGELFF.

The V and J genes are TRBV14 and TRBJ2-7; 11 positions agree with TRBD1. V shed 1 base and J 5 bases; nucleotides not matched to a gene: 16. Germline CDR1 SGHDN, CDR2 FVKESK. This CDR3 is 19 amino acids long. CDR3 residues: CASSQVPILGRTGGHEQYF. The CDR3 nucleotides read TGTGCCAGCAGCCAAGTTCCTATACTGGGACGGACAGGGGGCCACGAGCAGTACTTC.

The chain has TRBV6-1 and TRBJ2-3; weak D call: TRBD2 (6 bases). The V gene lost 3 bases and the J gene lost 2 bases, with 12 bases spanning the gap. CDR1 MNHNS and CDR2 SASEGT come from the germline V gene. The CDR3 spans 15 residues. The CDR3 region has the DNA TGTGCCAGCAGTGATTCCCTAGCGCCCACAGATACGCAGTATTTT. This gives the protein CASSDSLAPTDTQYF.

The chain is built from TRBV7-9 and TRBJ1-1; 7 bases are a match to TRBD1. Germline V CDR1 and CDR2: SEHNR, FQNEAQ (reference sequence). V gave up 1 base and J gave up 5 bases; unmatched junction bases: 4. This CDR3 has 14 residues. The CDR3 loop reads CASSLEGGQTEAFF. CDR3 coding DNA: TGTGCCAGCAGCTTAGAAGGGGGCCAGACTGAAGCTTTCTTT.

The V call is TRBV13, the J call TRBJ2-1, with 9 nucleotides matching TRBD2. Trimming at V came to 5 bases and at J to 10 bases, leaving 21 bases not matched to a gene. Germline V gene sequence: CDR1 PRHDT, CDR2 FYEKMQ (reference sequence). This CDR3 is built from 18 residues. The CDR3 DNA reads as TGTGCCAGCAGCACCCACCCCTCGGGCGGGAGGGGCTTCGAAGAGCAGTTCTTC. Protein: CASSTHPSGGRGFEEQFF.

V usage is TRBV5-1 and J usage is TRBJ2-5, with D perhaps TRBD1 (7 bases). Germline values: CDR1 SGHRS, CDR2 YFSETQ. Trimming took off 3 bases at V and 2 bases at J, with 20 bases between the two ends. CDR3 length equals 17 residues. CDR3 in amino acids: CASSWPRDSTSQETQYF. Written as DNA, the CDR3 is TGCGCCAGCAGCTGGCCGCGGGACAGCACCTCTCAAGAGACCCAGTACTTC.